Presented here are 29 T cell receptor beta chains from one specimen sequenced in a study of shared clonotypes between healthy human individuals. The data were produced by immunoSEQ multiplex PCR, yet TCRdb's version contains in-frame clones alone and is incomplete. The sample has about 490,000 clones, around 73% seen once. Sequenced input: PBMCs. The receptors shown here come from a woman between 40 and 55 years old in good health. Some clones in this sample may be carry-over from other donors' samples.

V is TRBV2 and J is TRBJ1-1, with 7 bases fitting TRBD1. From germline, CDR1 is SNHLY and CDR2 FYNNEI. The CDR3 totals 14 residues. V shed 5 bases and J 5 bases; nucleotides not matched to a gene: 8. The CDR3 loop is CASSNLLTGTEAFF. Written as DNA, the CDR3 is TGTGCCAGCAGTAATCTCCTGACAGGGACTGAAGCTTTCTTT.

Concerning this clone: The same CDR3 also results from other DNA sequences found in this sample. J is TRBJ1-1 and V is TRBV5-1; 8 bases map to TRBD1. This CDR3 spans 14 amino acids. J lost 1 base, V lost 4 bases, and 3 bases had no gene match. Per germline, CDR1 SGHRS and CDR2 YFSETQ. The CDR3 sequence is CASSTGTGNTEAFF. In DNA form, the CDR3 reads TGCGCCAGCAGCACCGGGACAGGGAACACTGAAGCTTTCTTT.

The chain links TRBV11-2 to TRBJ2-3; 12 nucleotides line up with TRBD2. CDR1 and CDR2 from the germline V gene are SGHAT and FQNNGV. The CDR3 is 16 amino acids. The V gene end was trimmed by 3 bases and the J gene end by 4 bases; junction bases not matched to a gene: 5. The CDR3 region has the DNA TGTGCCAGCAGCTTCCCTAGCGGGAGGGGGGCAGATACGCAGTATTTT. This codes for CASSFPSGRGADTQYF.

The rearrangement uses TRBV28 and TRBJ2-1, with D unclear. The V end lost 6 bases, the J end lost 3 bases, and 12 bases lay between the germline ends. This CDR3 spans 14 amino acids. The V gene's germline CDR1 is MDHEN and CDR2 SYDVKM. The CDR3 coding sequence is TGTGCCAGCAGACCTCCTCGTTTCTACAATGAGCAGTTCTTC. Encoded protein: CASRPPRFYNEQFF. Full variable domain (remainder filled in from reference TRBV28 and TRBJ2-1): DVKVTQSSRYLVKRTGEKVFLECVQDMDHENMFWYRQDPGLGLRLIYFSYDVKMKEKGDIPEGYSVSREKKERFSLILESASTNQTSMYLCASRPPRFYNEQFFGPGTRLTVL.

The chain joins TRBV5-4 to TRBJ2-5, with D perhaps being TRBD1 or TRBD2 (8 bases each). The germline V and J ends were trimmed by 4 bases and 4 bases, with 20 bases remaining between them. There are 16 residues in the CDR3. Germline CDR1 SGHNT, CDR2 YYREEE (reference sequence). The CDR3 sequence is CASSPGVAGQAETQYF. DNA of the CDR3: TGTGCCAGCAGCCCCGGGGTAGCGGGACAGGCAGAGACCCAGTACTTC.

This clone was seen only a few times. The chain employs TRBV6-1 and TRBJ2-6; 8 nucleotides agree with TRBD1. Trimming took 0 bases from V and 0 from J; bases not matched to a gene: 10. CDR1 and CDR2 from the germline V gene are MNHNS and SASEGT. The CDR3 contains 20 residues. The DNA of the CDR3 is TGTGCCAGCAGTGAAGCATTAGGGACAGGCCAATTCTCTGGGGCCAACGTCCTGACTTTC. This gives the protein CASSEALGTGQFSGANVLTF.

The chain links TRBV5-1 to TRBJ1-5; 7 bases map to TRBD1. Germline CDR1 is SGHRS and CDR2 is YFSETQ. The CDR3 length is 15 residues. The ends lost 0 bases at V and 5 bases at J; junction bases unmatched: 5. DNA of the CDR3: TGCGCCAGCAGCTTGGGACAGGGTCGCGATCAGCCCCAGCATTTT. Protein product: CASSLGQGRDQPQHF.

The chain has TRBV19 and TRBJ2-7; D possibly corresponds to TRBD2 (5 bases). Germline values: CDR1 LNHDA, CDR2 SQIVND (reference sequence). Between the trimmed V and J ends, which lost 9 bases and 3 bases, there was a span of 12 bases. The CDR3 is made up of 12 amino acids. The CDR3 protein is CASGRGDYEQYF. The CDR3 coding sequence is TGTGCCAGCGGACGGGGAGACTACGAGCAGTACTTC.

The chain couples TRBV27 to TRBJ1-5, with a possible D match to TRBD1 (5 bases). This CDR3 has 14 residues. V was shortened by 9 bases and J by 6 bases, with 18 bases between the two germline ends. Germline CDR1 is MNHEY and CDR2 is SMNVEV (reference sequence). The DNA for the CDR3 is TGTGCCAGAAAAGGTTCCGGGGGGAGTCAGCCCCAGCATTTT. It is translated as CARKGSGGSQPQHF.

Regarding this clone: The same CDR3 can be traced to other DNA sequences in this sample. CDR3 nucleotides: TGTGCCAGCAGCGTAGGGGGGAATAGCAATCAGCCCCAGCATTTT. As protein: CASSVGGNSNQPQHF. The chain employs TRBV9 and TRBJ1-5; D is possibly TRBD1 (5 bases). CDR3 size: 15 residues. Trimming left V 0 bases short and J 0 bases short, with 7 bases between. Looked up from germline, CDR1 is SGDLS and CDR2 is YYNGEE. Together with reference TRBV9 and TRBJ1-5, the CDR3 gives the full variable domain: DSGVTQTPKHLITATGQRVTLRCSPRSGDLSVYWYQQSLDQGLQFLIQYYNGEERAKGNILERFSAQQFPDLHSELNLSSLELGDSALYFCASSVGGNSNQPQHFGDGTRLSIL.

The J gene is TRBJ2-2, the V gene TRBV7-6; either TRBD1 or TRBD2 may fit D (5 bases each). Germline V lookup: CDR1 SGHVS, CDR2 FNYEAQ. V gave up 1 base and J gave up 0 bases, with 9 bases separating them. This CDR3 spans 16 amino acids. The CDR3 DNA follows: TGTGCCAGCAGCTTAGTCGGGGCAACGAACACCGGGGAGCTGTTTTTT. It translates to CASSLVGATNTGELFF.

V and J are TRBV6-6 and TRBJ1-1; weak D call: TRBD1 (6 bases). The CDR3 is 15 amino acids. CDR1 and CDR2 from the germline V gene are MNHNY and SVGAGI (reference sequence). The V end was cut by 2 bases, the J end by 3 bases, with 13 bases between. The CDR3 region has the DNA TGTGCCAGCAGTTACCTACAGGGAGCGTACACTGAAGCTTTCTTT. Translation: CASSYLQGAYTEAFF.

This clone has ten or more counts. The sample has other DNA sequences that encode this CDR3 too. The J gene is TRBJ2-2, the V gene TRBV18, with D unclear. There are 13 residues in the CDR3. V was trimmed by 3 bases and J by 7 bases, leaving 9 bases between them. From germline, CDR1 is KGHSH and CDR2 LQKENI. CDR3 in DNA: TGTGCCAGCTCACCCAACCCAGGCGGGGAGCTGTTTTTT. Translation: CASSPNPGGELFF.

This clone was seen only a few times. The chain has TRBV28 and TRBJ2-7; D remains unclear. This CDR3 has 15 residues. Germline V lookup: CDR1 MDHEN, CDR2 SYDVKM. Trimming removed 5 bases at V and 4 bases at J, with 18 bases between. This chain's CDR3 is CASSPPPALGYEQYF. As DNA, the CDR3 is TGTGCCAGCAGTCCCCCCCCGGCGCTAGGGTACGAGCAGTACTTC.

J is TRBJ2-5 and V is TRBV5-1; 8 positions match TRBD2. CDR1 is SGHRS and CDR2 is YFSETQ in the germline V gene. The trim removed 2 bases at V and 1 base at J, leaving 1 base unmatched. CDR3 size: 14 residues. The CDR3 bases are TGCGCCAGCAGCTTAAGCGGGGGCCAAGAGACCCAGTACTTC. This codes for CASSLSGGQETQYF.

The rearrangement joins TRBV7-2 to TRBJ2-3; 8 bases align to TRBD2. Germline assignment: CDR1 SGHTA and CDR2 FQGNSA. With 2 bases clipped from V and 4 bases from J, the junction kept 14 bases outside the gene matches. The CDR3 spans 18 residues. The CDR3 nucleotides are TGTGCCAGCAGCTTAACGGGACTAGGATCAGGTGGCCCAGATACGCAGTATTTT. Translated: CASSLTGLGSGGPDTQYF.

The V and J genes are TRBV4-1 and TRBJ2-1; 12 nucleotides line up with TRBD2. Germline assignment: CDR1 MGHRA and CDR2 YSYEKL. The ends lost 8 bases at V and 8 bases at J; junction bases unmatched: 7. CDR3 length equals 14 residues. This CDR3 is CASGLAGIADEQFF. The CDR3 DNA is TGCGCCAGCGGACTAGCGGGAATTGCCGATGAGCAGTTCTTC.

A word on this clone: A read error is possible here, since a much larger clone lies one base away. J is TRBJ2-6 and V is TRBV4-2; the match to TRBD1 covers 7 bases. Germline CDR1 and CDR2: LGHNA and YNFKEQ. The CDR3 length is 18 residues. CDR3 DNA: TGTGCCGGCAGCGTACCGGGACAGCTTTCCTCTGGGGCCAACGTCCTGACTTTC. Protein: CAGSVPGQLSSGANVLTF.

This chain uses TRBV5-1 with TRBJ2-7; D is perhaps TRBD1 (6 bases). The germline V gene encodes CDR1 SGHRS and CDR2 YFSETQ. Trimming stripped 4 bases from V and 0 bases from J, with 14 bases between. The CDR3 runs 15 residues. CDR3 amino acids: CASSAGTPNSYEQYF. The CDR3, as DNA: TGCGCCAGCAGCGCCGGGACACCAAACTCCTACGAGCAGTACTTC.

CDR3 sequence: CASSLVTTGATDTQYF. The CDR3 DNA follows: TGTGCCAGCAGCTTGGTAACGACAGGGGCCACAGATACGCAGTATTTT. V is TRBV5-5 and J is TRBJ2-3; 8 bases match TRBD1. CDR1 and CDR2 (germline): SGHKS, YYEKEE (reference sequence). The J segment lost 2 bases and the V segment lost 0 bases, leaving 5 bases of the junction unmatched. CDR3 length: 16 residues.

J is TRBJ2-3 and V is TRBV5-1, with 12 bases lining up with TRBD2. The CDR3 runs 16 residues. V lost 4 bases and J lost 4; bases outside the gene matches: 7. The V gene's germline CDR1 is SGHRS and CDR2 YFSETQ. The DNA of the CDR3 is TGCGCCAGCAGCCCTAGACTAGCGGGAGCCCCAGATACGCAGTATTTT. Translated, it gives CASSPRLAGAPDTQYF.

The chain couples TRBV4-2 to TRBJ2-7; 11 positions match TRBD2. The germline V gene has CDR1 LGHNA and CDR2 YNFKEQ. CDR3 length: 15 residues. The J segment lost 4 bases and the V segment lost 4 bases, leaving 6 bases of the junction unmatched. CDR3 sequence (DNA): TGTGCCAGCAGCCTTCTGACTAGCGGGAATTACGAGCAGTACTTC. Translated, it gives CASSLLTSGNYEQYF.

This chain uses TRBV5-1 with TRBJ2-1; 13 bases line up with TRBD2. CDR3 size: 19 residues. V dropped 4 bases and J dropped 0; count of bases not matched to a gene: 10. The germline gives CDR1 SGHRS, CDR2 YFSETQ. This chain's CDR3 is CASSIPGLAGTSSYNEQFF. The CDR3 nucleotides read TGCGCCAGCAGCATCCCGGGACTAGCGGGGACGAGCTCCTACAATGAGCAGTTCTTC.

The chain employs TRBV30 and TRBJ2-5; weak D call: TRBD2 (6 bases). With 8 bases removed from V and 5 bases from J, the gap between germline ends came to 18 bases. The length of the CDR3 is 13 residues. Germline lookup yields CDR1 GTSNPN and CDR2 SVGIG (reference sequence). The CDR3 nucleotides are TGTGCCCGGTCCGGGGGAACGGGGGAGACCCAGTACTTC. Protein sequence: CARSGGTGETQYF.

V and J are TRBV29-1 and TRBJ2-5; the D is unclear. With 6 bases removed from V and 3 bases from J, the gap between germline ends came to 5 bases. The CDR3 runs to 10 residues. CDR1 SQVTM and CDR2 ANQGSEA come from the germline V gene. The CDR3 reads CSVHEETQYF. CDR3 sequence (DNA): TGCAGCGTCCACGAAGAGACCCAGTACTTC.

The chain uses TRBV5-1 and TRBJ2-7; 9 positions agree with TRBD1. The CDR3 has 14 residues. V gave up 4 bases and J gave up 6 bases; unmatched junction bases: 8. Germline V CDR1 and CDR2: SGHRS, YFSETQ. CDR3: CASSQGQGVGEQYF. The CDR3, as DNA: TGCGCCAGCAGCCAGGGACAGGGAGTGGGCGAGCAGTACTTC.

The V call is TRBV10-3, the J call TRBJ2-7, with 10 bases lining up with TRBD2. The V gene's germline CDR1 is ENHRY and CDR2 SYGVKD. The CDR3 consists of 17 residues. The V gene end was trimmed by 4 bases and the J gene end by 0 bases; junction bases not matched to a gene: 9. CDR3 coding DNA: TGTGCCATCAGTGGATCGACTAGCGGGCTGCACTCCTACGAGCAGTACTTC. Encoded protein: CAISGSTSGLHSYEQYF.

The genes are TRBV18 and TRBJ1-1; D unclear. Trimming took off 5 bases at V and 0 bases at J, with 4 bases between the two ends. This CDR3 is 12 amino acids long. CDR1 and CDR2 (germline): KGHSH, LQKENI. This chain's CDR3 is CASSTMNTEAFF. CDR3 nucleotide sequence: TGTGCCAGCTCAACCATGAACACTGAAGCTTTCTTT. Supplemented by reference TRBV18 and TRBJ1-1, the full variable domain reads NAGVMQNPRHLVRRRGQEARLRCSPMKGHSHVYWYRQLPEEGLKFMVYLQKENIIDESGMPKERFSAEFPKEGPSILRIQQVVRGDSAAYFCASSTMNTEAFFGQGTRLTVV.

The chain couples TRBV7-9 to TRBJ2-3; 9 bases are a match to TRBD2. Germline trimming cut 3 bases from V and 4 bases from J; bases unmatched to any gene: 2. The CDR3 has 14 residues. Germline CDR1 is SEHNR and CDR2 is FQNEAQ (reference sequence). CDR3 in amino acids: CASSFSGSADTQYF. CDR3 DNA sequence: TGTGCCAGCAGCTTTAGCGGGAGTGCAGATACGCAGTATTTT.